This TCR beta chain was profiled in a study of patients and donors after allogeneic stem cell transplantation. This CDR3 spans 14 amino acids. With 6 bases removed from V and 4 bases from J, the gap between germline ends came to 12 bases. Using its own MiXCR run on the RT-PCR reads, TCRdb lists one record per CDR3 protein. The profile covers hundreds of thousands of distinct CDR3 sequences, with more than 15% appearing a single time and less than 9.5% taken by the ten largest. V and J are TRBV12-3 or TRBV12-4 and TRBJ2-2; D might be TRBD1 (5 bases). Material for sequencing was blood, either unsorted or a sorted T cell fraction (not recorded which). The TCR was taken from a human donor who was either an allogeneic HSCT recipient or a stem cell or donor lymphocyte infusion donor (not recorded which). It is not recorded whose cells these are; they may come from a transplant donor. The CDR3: CASSPQTVTGELFF. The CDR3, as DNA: TGTGCCAGCAGCCCCCAGACAGTCACCGGGGAGCTGTTTTTT.